This T cell receptor beta chain was profiled in a study of cytomegalovirus exposure and HLA in healthy donors. V gave up 2 bases and J gave up 5 bases, with 12 bases separating them. Germline CDR1 and CDR2: MNHNY and SVGAGI (reference sequence). The CDR3 is 15 amino acids. The study ran its PCR with 60 Vbeta and 13 Jbeta primers. Profiled with immunoSEQ multiplex PCR; TCRdb holds only in-frame clones, not every one. Across 140,000 to 150,000 clones, the top ten clones capture more than 0.8% of the sample. V usage is TRBV6-6 and J usage is TRBJ2-2; D unresolved. The sequencing input was PBMCs. The sequence was obtained from a male donor in good health and CMV-seronegative. The CDR3, as DNA: TGTGCCAGCAGTTACCAAGGCCTCGGGACCGGGGAGCTGTTTTTT. It encodes CASSYQGLGTGELFF.